A single TCR beta chain is shown here with its context. What this receptor recognizes is not known. The junction does not match germline at one end; this may be a read error. The sample contains more than one DNA sequence encoding this CDR3. Sorted unstimulated T cells and proliferating T cells recovered from mixed lymphocyte reactions underwent TCRbeta CDR3 sequencing. Fresh whole blood from ten to eleven HLA-typed healthy donors served as the source for isolating PBMCs. To map where alloreactive clones came from, unstimulated CD4+ non-regulatory T cells were FACS-sorted. This entry comes from a study of siplizumab effects on memory and regulatory T cells (dated by TCRdb to about 2019). For context, the study as a whole: The study looked at the effect of siplizumab, an anti-CD2 antibody, on alloreactive T-cell subsets in allogeneic mixed lymphocyte reactions made from human PBMCs. Overall study outcomes, separate from this receptor: For roughly 75-96% of proliferating CD4+ or CD8+ clones, no naive or memory phenotype could be assigned. Unstimulated naive T cells appeared more diverse than memory T cells, and naive cells seemed to contribute substantially to the alloresponse. Siplizumab significantly reduced the cumulative frequency of alloreactive sequences traceable to unstimulated CD4+ memory T cells. Because sequences below about 10^-5 frequency were poorly captured, only a minor fraction of alloreactive clones could be mapped to unstimulated subsets. No functional confirmation was obtained for the suppressive function of proliferating Tregs from siplizumab cultures. Among mappable alloreactive CD4+ clones, an average Treg-derived fraction of around 71% was observed with siplizumab, compared with about 25% in control reactions.

Libraries were constructed by the immunoSEQ multiplex PCR assay. Roughly 9.8 x 10^4 TCR templates per sample were assayed on the deep sequencing platform. Genomic DNA extracted from sorted T cells was the material used for TCRbeta CDR3 sequencing. The authors processed their data as follows. The R programming language was used for clonal analysis of the TCRbeta CDR3 data. Alloreactive CD4+ and CD8+ clones were defined by comparing unstimulated samples with post-reaction CFSE-low samples. Regulatory or non-regulatory origin of alloreactive CD4+ clones was assigned by matching sequences to the sorted unstimulated Treg and non-Treg repertoires. TCRdb mirrors the immuneACCESS table, restricted to in-frame sequences. Some clones are absent from its copies; in checked studies, under half trace to an unresolved V gene, and the reason for the others is unknown. V and J calls and clone size are given by that table; D and trimming were obtained from the DNA. For this sample there are some 97,000 clones; about 94% appear just once. The ten largest clones represent roughly 1.3% of the sample.

Per the germline V gene (reference sequence), WNHNN is the CDR1 and SYGVQD is the CDR2. Inclusive of the bounding cysteine and phenylalanine, the CDR3 is 13 residues long. Only the CDR3 region is kept as DNA, spanning 39 bases read in frame from base 1. The chain is encoded by TRBV10-1 joined to TRBJ2-7; a tentative D match to TRBD1 spans 5 bases. The TCR was taken from a human donor in good health. The sequencing sample was made of non-Treg CD4+ T cells sorted from blood. The cell subset or site tag for this specimen amounts to: FACS-sorted unstimulated CD4+ non-regulatory T cells. The DNA reads as follows: TGCGCCAGCAGAAGGACGGAGACAGACGAGCAATACTTC. It translates to CASRRTETDEQYF.